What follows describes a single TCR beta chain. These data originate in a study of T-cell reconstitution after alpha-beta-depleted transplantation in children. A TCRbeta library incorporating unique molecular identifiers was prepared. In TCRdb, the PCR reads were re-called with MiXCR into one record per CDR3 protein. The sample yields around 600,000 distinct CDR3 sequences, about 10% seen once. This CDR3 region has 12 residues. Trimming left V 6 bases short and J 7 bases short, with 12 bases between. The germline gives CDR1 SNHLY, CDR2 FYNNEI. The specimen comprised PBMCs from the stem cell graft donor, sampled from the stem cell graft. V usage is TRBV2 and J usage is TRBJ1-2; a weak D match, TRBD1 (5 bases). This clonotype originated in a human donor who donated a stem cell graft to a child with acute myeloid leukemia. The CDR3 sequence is CASSLVRAGYTF. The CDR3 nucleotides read TGTGCCAGCAGCCTGGTCAGGGCTGGCTACACCTTC. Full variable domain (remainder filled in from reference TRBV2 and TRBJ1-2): EPEVTQTPSHQVTQMGQEVILRCVPISNHLYFYWYRQILGQKVEFLVSFYNNEISEKSEIFDDQFSVERPDGSNFTLKIRSTKLEDSAMYFCASSLVRAGYTFGSGTRLTVV.